These T cell receptor beta chains were read from a single sample in a study of blood T cell repertoires in COVID-19. Measured with immunoSEQ multiplex PCR; TCRdb has only the in-frame clones, and not every one. This sample yields fewer than 80,000 clones, of which roughly 75% are seen a single time; almost 10% belongs to the top ten. The sample comprised peripheral blood. These receptor sequences come from a human donor in a cohort sampled during active COVID-19. The CDR3 runs from the conserved cysteine through the conserved F or W. A D gene is named only where the DNA matches it firmly. Clone sizes are given selectively: once, few, many, or a class where the clone is expanded.

length	J	size	V	D	DNA	CDR3
18	TRBJ2-1	NA	TRBV19	NA	TGTGCCAGTAGCTCTGGCGCGGGACTCTCAAGCTCCTACAATGAGCAGTTCTTC	CASSSGAGLSSSYNEQFF
14	TRBJ2-1	once	TRBV18	NA	TGTGCCAGCTCACCACGGCAGGGTTACAATGAGCAGTTCTTC	CASSPRQGYNEQFF
15	TRBJ2-3	NA	TRBV7-8	NA	TGTGCCAGCAGCTTAGAACTAGCTAGCACAGATACGCAGTATTTT	CASSLELASTDTQYF
14	TRBJ1-5	NA	TRBV6-2/TRBV6-3	TRBD1	TGTGCCAGCAGTCGGACAGGGGCCAATCAGCCCCAGCATTTT	CASSRTGANQPQHF
12	TRBJ1-2	NA	TRBV29-1	TRBD1	TGCAGCGTTAGGACAGGGGCGGGTGGCTACACCTTC	CSVRTGAGGYTF
15	TRBJ1-4	NA	TRBV7-9	TRBD1	TGTGCCAGCAGCATAACGACAGGGGCGGGTGAAAAACTGTTTTTT	CASSITTGAGEKLFF
15	TRBJ2-7	few	TRBV28	TRBD2	TGTGCCAGCAGTCAATCGCTAGCGGGAGCCTACGAGCAGTACTTC	CASSQSLAGAYEQYF
11	TRBJ2-7	few	TRBV6-1	NA	TGTGCCAGCAGTGAATTAAACGAGCAGTACTTC	CASSELNEQYF
15	TRBJ2-6	NA	TRBV7-3	TRBD1	TGTGCCAGCGGGACAGGTCCCTCTGGGGCCAACGTCCTGACTTTC	CASGTGPSGANVLTF
13	TRBJ2-7	few	TRBV12-3/TRBV12-4	TRBD2	TGTGCCACCCGCCTAGCGGGAGGGTACGAGCAGTACTTC	CATRLAGGYEQYF
14	TRBJ2-7	NA	TRBV10-3	NA	TGTGCCATCAGCCCACTAGTTTCCACCTACGAGCAGTACTTC	CAISPLVSTYEQYF
14	TRBJ2-2	NA	TRBV2	TRBD2	TGTGCCAGCACTTTAGCGGGTCACACCGGGGAGCTGTTTTTT	CASTLAGHTGELFF
12	TRBJ2-7	many	TRBV6-2/TRBV6-3	NA	TGTGCCAGCAGTCCCCGTGCGCTGGAGCAGTACTTC	CASSPRALEQYF